This T cell receptor (beta chain) was recorded in a study of blood T cell repertoires in COVID-19. Overall study context: In each case, the material was cDNA or gDNA derived from T cells, B-cell-depleted T cells, or PBMCs.

Some clones are missing from TCRdb's copy, which holds only in-frame ones; the method was immunoSEQ multiplex PCR. Among about 330,000 clones listed, 70% to 90% were seen once. The CDR3 contains 15 residues. V shed 0 bases and J shed 6 bases, with 16 bases lying between them. The germline gives CDR1 SGHNT, CDR2 YYREEE (reference sequence). Sequencing was done on a sample of PBMCs or T cells enriched from blood (not recorded which). This chain uses TRBV5-4 with TRBJ2-7, with a weak D call TRBD1 (5 bases). This clonotype originated in a woman in her 30s who had recovered from COVID-19. In DNA, the CDR3 is TGTGCCAGCAGCTTGGGACCAGGGTCGGTAGGCGAGCAGTACTTC. It yields the protein CASSLGPGSVGEQYF.